This TCR beta chain was sequenced for a study of human T cells and chemical hapten exposure. The CDR3 spans 14 residues. V was clipped by 1 base and J by 7 bases; unmatched bases: 7. This clonotype was counted a few times. Via MiXCR, TCRdb re-called the RACE reads, giving one row per CDR3 protein. The sample has 280,000 or so distinct CDR3 sequences; over 7.5% are singletons. Time point meaning: pre-sensitization, week 0. The treatment is: therapeutic diphenylcyclopropenone sensitization with weekly scalp DPC. This sequence originates from a man between 18 and 29 years old with alopecia areata. Some clones in this sample may be carry-over from other donors' samples. The gene calls are TRBV12-3 or TRBV12-4 and TRBJ2-7; 7 nucleotides align to TRBD1. Specimen: whole blood, collected in connection with sensitization to the hapten diphenylcyclopropenone (DPC). The CDR3 DNA reads as TGTGCCAGCAGTTTAGGGGACAGAAGCCTAGAGCAGTACTTC. Amino acids: CASSLGDRSLEQYF.